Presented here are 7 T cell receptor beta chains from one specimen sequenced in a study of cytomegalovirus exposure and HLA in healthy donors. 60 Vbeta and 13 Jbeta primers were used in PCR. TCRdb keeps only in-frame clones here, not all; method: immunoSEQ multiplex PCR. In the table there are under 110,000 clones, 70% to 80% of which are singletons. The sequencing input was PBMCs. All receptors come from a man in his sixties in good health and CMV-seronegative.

The CDR3 here is CASSLPQGADTQYF. The CDR3 nucleotides read TGTGCCAGCAGCTTGCCCCAGGGGGCAGATACGCAGTATTTT. The rearrangement links TRBV5-4 to TRBJ2-3; 7 bases align to TRBD1. Germline CDR1 is SGHNT and CDR2 is YYREEE (reference sequence). Trimming at V came to 1 base and at J to 4 bases, leaving 3 bases not matched to a gene. This CDR3 has 14 amino acids.

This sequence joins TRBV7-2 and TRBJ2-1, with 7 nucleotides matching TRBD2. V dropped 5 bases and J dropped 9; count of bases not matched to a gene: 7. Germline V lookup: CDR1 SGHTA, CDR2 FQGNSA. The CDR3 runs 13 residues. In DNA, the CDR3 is TGTGCCAGCAGCCAAGCGGGGCGGGCTGAGCAGTTCTTC. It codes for CASSQAGRAEQFF.

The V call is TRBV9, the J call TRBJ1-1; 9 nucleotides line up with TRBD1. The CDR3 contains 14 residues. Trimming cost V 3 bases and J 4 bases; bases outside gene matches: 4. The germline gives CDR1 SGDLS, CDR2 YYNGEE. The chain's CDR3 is CASSGDRVGTEAFF. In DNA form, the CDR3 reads TGTGCCAGCAGCGGGGACAGGGTCGGCACTGAAGCTTTCTTT.

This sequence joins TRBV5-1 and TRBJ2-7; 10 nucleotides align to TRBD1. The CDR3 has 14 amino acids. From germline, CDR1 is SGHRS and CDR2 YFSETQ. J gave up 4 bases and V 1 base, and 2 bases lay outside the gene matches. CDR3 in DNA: TGCGCCAGCAGCTTGCCGGGACAGGGGTACGAGCAGTACTTC. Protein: CASSLPGQGYEQYF.

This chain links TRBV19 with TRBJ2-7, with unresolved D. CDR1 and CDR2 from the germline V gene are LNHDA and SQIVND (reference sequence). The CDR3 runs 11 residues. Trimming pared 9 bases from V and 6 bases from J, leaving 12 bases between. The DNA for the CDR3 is TGTGCCAGACTACCCTCCGGCGAGCAGTACGTC. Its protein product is CARLPSGEQYV.

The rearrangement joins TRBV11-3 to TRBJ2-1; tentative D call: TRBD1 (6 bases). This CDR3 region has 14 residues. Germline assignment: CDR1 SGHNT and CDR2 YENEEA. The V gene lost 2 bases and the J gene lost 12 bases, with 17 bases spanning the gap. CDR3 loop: CASSLTPDSFRQFF. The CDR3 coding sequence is TGTGCCAGCAGCTTAACCCCGGACAGCTTTAGGCAGTTCTTC.

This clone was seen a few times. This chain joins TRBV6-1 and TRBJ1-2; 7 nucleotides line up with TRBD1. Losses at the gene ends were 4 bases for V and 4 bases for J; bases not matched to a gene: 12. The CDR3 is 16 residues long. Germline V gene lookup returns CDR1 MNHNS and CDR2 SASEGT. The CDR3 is CASSAIRTGGFYGYTF. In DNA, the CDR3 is TGTGCCAGCAGTGCCATCCGGACAGGAGGTTTCTATGGCTACACCTTC.